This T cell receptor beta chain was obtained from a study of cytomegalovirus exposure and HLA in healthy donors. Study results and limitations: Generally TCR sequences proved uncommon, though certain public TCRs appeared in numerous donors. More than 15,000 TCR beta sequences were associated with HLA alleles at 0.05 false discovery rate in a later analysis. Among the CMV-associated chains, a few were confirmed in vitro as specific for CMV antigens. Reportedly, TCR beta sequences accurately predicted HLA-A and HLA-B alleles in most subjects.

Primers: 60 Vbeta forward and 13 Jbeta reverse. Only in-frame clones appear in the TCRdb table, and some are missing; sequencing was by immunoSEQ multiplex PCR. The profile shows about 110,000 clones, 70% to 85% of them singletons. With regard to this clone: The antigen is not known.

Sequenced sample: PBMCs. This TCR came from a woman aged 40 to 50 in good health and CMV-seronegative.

This CDR3 is CASSSGQGVKEEKLFF. CDR3 DNA sequence: TGCGCCAGCAGCTCTGGACAGGGGGTTAAAGAGGAAAAACTGTTTTTT. The chain carries TRBV5-1 and TRBJ1-4; 10 bases match TRBD1. The CDR3 spans 16 residues. V lost 3 bases to trimming and J lost 8 bases; unmatched junction nucleotides: 10. Germline V gives CDR1 SGHRS, CDR2 YFSETQ.